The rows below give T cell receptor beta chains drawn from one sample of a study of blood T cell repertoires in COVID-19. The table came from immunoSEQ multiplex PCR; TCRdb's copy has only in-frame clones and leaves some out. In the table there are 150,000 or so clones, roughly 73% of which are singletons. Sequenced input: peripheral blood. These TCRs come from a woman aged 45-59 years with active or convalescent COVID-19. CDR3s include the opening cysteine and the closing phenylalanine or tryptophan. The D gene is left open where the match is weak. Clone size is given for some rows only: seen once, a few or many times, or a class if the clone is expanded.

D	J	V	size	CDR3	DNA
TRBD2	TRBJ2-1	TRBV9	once	CASGTSGSSNEQFF	TGTGCCAGCGGCACTAGCGGGAGCAGCAATGAGCAGTTCTTC
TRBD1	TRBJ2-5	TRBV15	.	CATSQTGRETQYF	TGTGCCACCAGTCAGACAGGGAGAGAGACCCAGTACTTC
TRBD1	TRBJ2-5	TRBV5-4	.	CASSLSQGYEETQYF	TGTGCCAGCAGCTTGTCACAGGGGTATGAAGAGACCCAGTACTTC
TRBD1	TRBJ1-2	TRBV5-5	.	CASSLDRGNGYTF	TGTGCCAGCAGCTTGGACAGGGGTAATGGCTACACCTTC
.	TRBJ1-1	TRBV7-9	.	CASSLRADYEAFF	TGTGCCAGCAGCTTAAGGGCAGACTATGAAGCTTTCTTT
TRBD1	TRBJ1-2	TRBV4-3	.	CASSQGTGNYGYTF	TGCGCCAGCAGCCAAGGGACAGGCAACTATGGCTACACCTTC
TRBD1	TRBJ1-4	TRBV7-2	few	CASSPDRGNEKLFF	TGTGCCAGCAGCCCGGACAGGGGTAATGAAAAACTGTTTTTT
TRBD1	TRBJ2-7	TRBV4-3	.	CASSQGRQGYEQYF	TGCGCCAGCAGCCAGGGCCGACAGGGATACGAGCAGTACTTC
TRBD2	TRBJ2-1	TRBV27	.	CASSLRTSGSFVNEQFF	TGTGCCAGCAGTTTACGGACCAGCGGGAGTTTCGTCAATGAGCAGTTCTTC
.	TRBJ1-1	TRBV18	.	CASSPRYTEAFF	TGTGCCAGCTCACCGCGATACACTGAAGCTTTCTTT
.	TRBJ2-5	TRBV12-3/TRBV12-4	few	CASSDRETQYF	TGTGCCAGCAGTGACAGAGAGACCCAGTACTTC
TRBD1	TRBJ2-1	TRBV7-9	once	CASSLSRGQAFVFF	TGTGCCAGCAGCTTGAGTAGGGGGCAGGCGTTTGTGTTCTTC
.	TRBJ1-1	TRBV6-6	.	CASSYSPQGNTEAFF	TGTGCCAGCAGTTACTCCCCGCAGGGGAACACTGAAGCTTTCTTT
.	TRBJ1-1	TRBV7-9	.	CASSLSSGGERFEAFF	TGTGCCAGCAGCTTATCATCCGGGGGGGAAAGATTTGAAGCTTTCTTT
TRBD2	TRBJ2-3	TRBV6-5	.	CASSYIAGGRDTQYF	TGTGCCAGCAGTTACATAGCGGGGGGGCGTGATACGCAGTATTTT
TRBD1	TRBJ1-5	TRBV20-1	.	CSASPDRGGQPQHF	TGCAGTGCTAGTCCTGACAGGGGCGGTCAGCCCCAGCATTTT
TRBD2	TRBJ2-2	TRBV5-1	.	CASRPLAGGPSDTGELFF	TGCGCCAGCAGACCCCTAGCGGGAGGGCCCTCGGACACCGGGGAGCTGTTTTTT
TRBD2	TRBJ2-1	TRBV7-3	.	CASSLSGGVEQFF	TGTGCCAGCAGCTTAAGCGGGGGGGTTGAGCAGTTCTTC
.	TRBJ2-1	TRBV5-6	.	CASSLRPRSRYLKQFF	TGTGCCAGCAGCTTGCGGCCCCGGAGTCGATATCTAAAGCAGTTCTTC
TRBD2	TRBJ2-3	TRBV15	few	CATSLGGRADTQYF	TGTGCCACCTCCCTGGGCGGGAGGGCCGATACGCAGTATTTT
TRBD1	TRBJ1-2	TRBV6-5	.	CASSPDRAVGYTF	TGTGCCAGCAGTCCGGACAGGGCGGTCGGCTACACCTTC
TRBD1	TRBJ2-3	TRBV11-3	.	CASSSGQGADTQYF	TGTGCCAGCAGCTCCGGACAGGGCGCAGATACGCAGTATTTT
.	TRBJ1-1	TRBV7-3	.	CASSLQGRSTEAFF	TGTGCCAGCAGCTTACAGGGAAGGTCCACTGAAGCTTTCTTT
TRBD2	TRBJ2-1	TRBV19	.	CASKSSGSSYNEQFF	TGTGCCAGTAAAAGTAGCGGGAGCTCCTACAATGAGCAGTTCTTC
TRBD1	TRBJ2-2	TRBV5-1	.	CASSLGTGPTGELFF	TGCGCCAGCAGCTTGGGGACAGGGCCAACCGGGGAGCTGTTTTTT
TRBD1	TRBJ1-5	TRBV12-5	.	CASGWTGDNQPQHF	TGTGCTAGTGGTTGGACAGGGGATAATCAGCCCCAGCATTTT
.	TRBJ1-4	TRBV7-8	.	CASSLGRGVGEKLFF	TGTGCCAGCAGCTTAGGCAGGGGAGTTGGCGAAAAACTGTTTTTT
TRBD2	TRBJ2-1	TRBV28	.	CASGIAGGPGNEQFF	TGTGCCAGCGGAATAGCGGGAGGGCCAGGGAATGAGCAGTTCTTC
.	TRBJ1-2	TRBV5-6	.	CASSLVAGRGYGYTF	TGTGCCAGCAGCTTGGTAGCCGGTAGGGGCTATGGCTACACCTTC
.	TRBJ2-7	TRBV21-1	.	CASSALAGSSYEQYF	TGTGCCAGCAGCGCCCTAGCGGGTTCCTCCTACGAGCAGTACTTC
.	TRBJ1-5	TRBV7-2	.	CASRQDTYSNQPQHF	TGTGCCAGCAGGCAAGACACATATAGCAATCAGCCCCAGCATTTT
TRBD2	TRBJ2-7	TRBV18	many	CASSPTSGGGSRYEQYF	TGTGCCAGCTCGCCAACTAGCGGGGGGGGTTCAAGGTACGAGCAGTACTTC
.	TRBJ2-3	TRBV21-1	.	CASSKAGARGVHPTDTQYF	TGTGCCAGCAGCAAAGCGGGGGCGCGGGGGGTCCACCCCACAGATACGCAGTATTTT
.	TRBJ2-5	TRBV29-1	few	CSVDVSQETQYF	TGCAGCGTTGACGTCAGCCAAGAGACCCAGTACTTC
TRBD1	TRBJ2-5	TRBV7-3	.	CASSPRGRETQYF	TGTGCCAGCAGCCCAAGGGGGCGAGAGACCCAGTACTTC
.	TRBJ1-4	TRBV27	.	CASSAGSANNEKLFF	TGTGCCAGCAGTGCGGGATCGGCCAATAATGAAAAACTGTTTTTT
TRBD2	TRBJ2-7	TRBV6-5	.	CASQFGGGALGEQYF	TGTGCCAGCCAATTCGGCGGGGGGGCCCTTGGCGAGCAGTACTTC
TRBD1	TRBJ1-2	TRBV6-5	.	CASSRTGVGYTF	TGTGCCAGCAGTCGGACAGGGGTTGGCTACACCTTC
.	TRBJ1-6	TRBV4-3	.	CASSQTTGMNSPLHF	TGCGCCAGCAGCCAAACCACGGGTATGAATTCACCCCTCCACTTT
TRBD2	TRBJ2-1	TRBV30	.	CACPQLAGGPGEQFF	TGTGCCTGCCCTCAACTAGCGGGGGGGCCGGGGGAGCAGTTCTTC
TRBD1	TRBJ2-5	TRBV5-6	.	CASSRTGKGEETQYF	TGTGCCAGCAGCCGGACAGGGAAGGGGGAAGAGACCCAGTACTTC